This TCR beta chain comes out of a study of CD8+ T cells in alopecia areata. General study points: A large proportion of expanded lesional clones were detected persisting in scalp and blood during tofacitinib. Normal scalp had lower clonality than lesional scalp, with alopecia totalis/universalis lesions showing this most strongly. Expanded CD8+ clones among the top 100, as well as scalp clonality, were significantly decreased by tofacitinib.

As the sequencing template, cDNA was produced by extracting RNA and reverse transcribing it. Profiling relied on immunoSEQ multiplex PCR, and the TCRdb table lists in-frame clones only, not all of them. The sample consists of more than 110,000 clones, roughly 82% of them appearing once. Turning to this clone: What it binds is unknown.

V was shortened by 5 bases and J by 3 bases, with 14 bases between the two germline ends. Looked up from germline, CDR1 is SGHVS and CDR2 is FQNEAQ. The CDR3 totals 14 residues. Sample treatment: oral pan-JAK inhibitor, 5-10 mg twice daily. This sample comprised CD8+ T cells sorted from blood, obtained at week 4, from a patient treated with tofacitinib. The chain has TRBV7-8 and TRBJ2-7; TRBD2 is a possible D gene (6 bases). This TCR derives from a human donor with alopecia areata. The CDR3 protein is CASSADWGDYEQYF. The CDR3 region has the DNA TGTGCCAGCAGCGCAGACTGGGGGGACTACGAGCAGTACTTC.